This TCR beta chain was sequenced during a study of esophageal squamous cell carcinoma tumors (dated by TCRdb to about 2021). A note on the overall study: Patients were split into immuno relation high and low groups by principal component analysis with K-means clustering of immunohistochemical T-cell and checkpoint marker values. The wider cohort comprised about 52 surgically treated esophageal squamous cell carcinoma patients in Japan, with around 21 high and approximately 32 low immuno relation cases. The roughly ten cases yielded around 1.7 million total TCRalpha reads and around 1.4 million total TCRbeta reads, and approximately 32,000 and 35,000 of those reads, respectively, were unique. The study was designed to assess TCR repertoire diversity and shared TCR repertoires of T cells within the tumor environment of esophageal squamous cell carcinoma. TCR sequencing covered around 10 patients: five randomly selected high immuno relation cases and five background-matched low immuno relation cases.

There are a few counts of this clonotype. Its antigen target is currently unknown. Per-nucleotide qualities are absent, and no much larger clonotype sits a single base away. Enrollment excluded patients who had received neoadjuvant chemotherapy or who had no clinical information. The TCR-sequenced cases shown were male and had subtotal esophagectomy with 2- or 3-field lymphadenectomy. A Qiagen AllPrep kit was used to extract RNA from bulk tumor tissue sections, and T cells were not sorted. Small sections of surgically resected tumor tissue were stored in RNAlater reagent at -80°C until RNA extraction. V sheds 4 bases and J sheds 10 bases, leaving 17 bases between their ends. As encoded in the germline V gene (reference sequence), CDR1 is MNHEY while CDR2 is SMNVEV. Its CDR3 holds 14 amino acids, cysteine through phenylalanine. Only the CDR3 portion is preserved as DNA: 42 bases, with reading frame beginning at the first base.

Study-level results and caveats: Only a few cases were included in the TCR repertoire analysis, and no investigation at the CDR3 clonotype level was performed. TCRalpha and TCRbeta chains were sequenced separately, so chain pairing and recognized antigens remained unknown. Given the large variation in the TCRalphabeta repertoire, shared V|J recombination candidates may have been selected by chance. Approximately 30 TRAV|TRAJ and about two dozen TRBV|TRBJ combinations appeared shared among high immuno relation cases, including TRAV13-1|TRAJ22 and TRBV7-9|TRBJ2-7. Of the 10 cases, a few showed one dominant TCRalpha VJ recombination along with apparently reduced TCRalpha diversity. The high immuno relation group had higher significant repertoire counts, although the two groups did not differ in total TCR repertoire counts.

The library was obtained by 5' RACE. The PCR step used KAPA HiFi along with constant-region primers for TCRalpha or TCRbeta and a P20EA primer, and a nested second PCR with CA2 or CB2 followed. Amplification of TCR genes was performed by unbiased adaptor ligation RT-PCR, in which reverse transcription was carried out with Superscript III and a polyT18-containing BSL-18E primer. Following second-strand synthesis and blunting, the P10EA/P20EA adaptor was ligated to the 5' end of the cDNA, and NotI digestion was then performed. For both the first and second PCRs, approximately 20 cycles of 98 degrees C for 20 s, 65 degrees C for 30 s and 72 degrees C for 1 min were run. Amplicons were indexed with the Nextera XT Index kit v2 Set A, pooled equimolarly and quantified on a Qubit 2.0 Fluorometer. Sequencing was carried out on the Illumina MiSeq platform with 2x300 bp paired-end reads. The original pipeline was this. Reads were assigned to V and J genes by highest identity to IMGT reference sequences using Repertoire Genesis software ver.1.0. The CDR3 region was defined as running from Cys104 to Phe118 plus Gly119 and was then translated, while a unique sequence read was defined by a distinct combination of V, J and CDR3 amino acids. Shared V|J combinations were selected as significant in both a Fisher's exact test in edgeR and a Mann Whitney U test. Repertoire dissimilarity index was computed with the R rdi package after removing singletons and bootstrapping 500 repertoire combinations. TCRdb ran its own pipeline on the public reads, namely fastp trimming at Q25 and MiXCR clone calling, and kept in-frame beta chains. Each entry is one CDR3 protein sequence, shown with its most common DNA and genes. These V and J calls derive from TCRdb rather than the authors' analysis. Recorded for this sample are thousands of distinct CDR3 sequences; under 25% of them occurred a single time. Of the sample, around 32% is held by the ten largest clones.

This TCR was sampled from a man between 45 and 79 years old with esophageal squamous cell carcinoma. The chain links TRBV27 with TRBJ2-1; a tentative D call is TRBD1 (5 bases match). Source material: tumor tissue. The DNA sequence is TGTGCCAGCAGTTCGGTGCTAGGGGTTAGAGAGCAGTTCTTC. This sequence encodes CASSSVLGVREQFF.